Listed here are 22 T cell receptor beta chains from one sample, sequenced in a study of blood T cell repertoires in COVID-19. The repertoire was sequenced with immunoSEQ multiplex PCR; TCRdb's copy has only in-frame clones and lacks some. The repertoire holds under 200,000 clones, with approximately 90% as singletons. Sequencing was carried out using peripheral blood. These receptors came from a man in his 60s with active or convalescent COVID-19.

This clone was counted once. The chain couples TRBV18 to TRBJ1-1, with D possibly being TRBD1 (6 bases). V lost 3 bases, J lost 6 bases, and 11 bases lay in between. This CDR3 has 13 amino acids. The V gene's germline CDR1 is KGHSH and CDR2 LQKENI. CDR3: CASSPGQIAEAFF. CDR3 in DNA: TGTGCCAGCTCACCTGGACAGATTGCTGAAGCTTTCTTT.

The chain has TRBV6-5 and TRBJ2-7; the match to TRBD1 covers 7 bases. Germline CDR1 reads MNHEY; CDR2 reads SVGAGI. This CDR3 has 13 residues. With 7 bases clipped from V and 1 base from J, the junction kept 4 bases outside the gene matches. The CDR3 DNA follows: TGTGCCAGCAAGGGACAGAATTCCTACGAGCAGTACTTC. Its translation is CASKGQNSYEQYF.

This clone occurred many times. The V gene is TRBV4-2, the J gene TRBJ2-1; 9 positions match TRBD1. The V gene's germline CDR1 is LGHNA and CDR2 YNFKEQ. V was clipped by 1 base and J by 3 bases; unmatched bases: 1. This CDR3 has 15 residues. The chain's CDR3 is CASSQGTGDYNEQFF. CDR3 DNA sequence: TGTGCCAGCAGCCAAGGGACAGGGGACTACAATGAGCAGTTCTTC.

This chain connects TRBV5-1 to TRBJ1-2, with 8 bases lining up with TRBD1. Trimming took 0 bases from V and 2 from J; bases not matched to a gene: 3. The CDR3 is made up of 15 amino acids. Germline V lookup: CDR1 SGHRS, CDR2 YFSETQ. The CDR3 coding sequence is TGCGCCAGCAGCTTGGGGACAGGGATGAACTATGGCTACACCTTC. As protein: CASSLGTGMNYGYTF.

The sample holds one count of this clone. The chain has TRBV21-1 and TRBJ1-1; the DNA was not compared with TRBD1, the D call given in the table. TRBV21-1 is a pseudogene. CDR3 length: 14 amino acids. The CDR3 coding sequence is TGTGCCAGCACCATAGGACAGGGTGACACTGAAGCTTTCTTT. Translation gives CASTIGQGDTEAFF.

The chain joins TRBV10-3 to TRBJ2-1; possibly TRBD1 for D (5 bases). Trimming took 4 bases from V and 6 from J, leaving 16 bases between them. CDR1 is ENHRY and CDR2 is SYGVKD in the germline V gene. The CDR3 length is 15 residues. CDR3 residues: CAISVSGSMVNEQFF. CDR3 bases: TGTGCCATCAGTGTATCAGGGTCTATGGTCAATGAGCAGTTCTTC.

The rearrangement links TRBV7-9 to TRBJ2-2; D unclear. Germline loops: CDR1 SEHNR, CDR2 FQNEAQ (reference sequence). Trimming removed 5 bases from V and 4 bases from J, with 14 bases in between. CDR3 size: 15 residues. The CDR3 sequence is CASSQSISGTGELFF. The CDR3 nucleotides are TGTGCCAGCAGCCAATCGATCTCGGGCACCGGGGAGCTGTTTTTT.

V usage is TRBV18 and J usage is TRBJ2-7; D remains unclear. The CDR3 length is 13 residues. Germline V CDR1 and CDR2: KGHSH, LQKENI. V dropped 6 bases and J dropped 4 bases, with 13 bases sitting between them. In DNA, the CDR3 is TGTGCCAGCTCCCCCCAAAGAGAGTACGAGCAGTACTTC. It specifies CASSPQREYEQYF.

Here the CDR3 DNA reads TGTGCCAGCAGCTTGCTGCAGTTCTCTGGGGCCAACGTCCTGACTTTC. This encodes CASSLLQFSGANVLTF. The V gene is TRBV5-4, the J gene TRBJ2-6; D uncertain. This CDR3 contains 16 residues. With 1 base removed from V and 0 bases from J, the gap between germline ends came to 8 bases. Germline CDR1 is SGHNT and CDR2 is YYREEE (reference sequence). The complete variable domain, with remaining parts taken from reference TRBV5-4 and TRBJ2-6, reads ETGVTQSPTHLIKTRGQQVTLRCSSQSGHNTVSWYQQALGQGPQFIFQYYREEENGRGNFPPRFSGLQFPNYSSELNVNALELDDSALYLCASSLLQFSGANVLTFGAGSRLTVL.

The V gene is TRBV7-9, the J gene TRBJ1-2; TRBD1 agrees at 10 bases. The germline V gene has CDR1 SEHNR and CDR2 FQNEAQ (reference sequence). CDR3 length: 13 residues. V shed 4 bases, J shed 8 bases, and the junction held 4 bases outside the gene matches. The DNA of the CDR3 is TGTGCCAGCAGCTACGGGACAGGGGAGGGCTACACCTTC. It is translated as CASSYGTGEGYTF. Variable domain in full (rest from reference TRBV7-9 and TRBJ1-2): DTGVSQNPRHKITKRGQNVTFRCDPISEHNRLYWYRQTLGQGPEFLTYFQNEAQLEKSRLLSDRFSAERPKGSFSTLEIQRTEQGDSAMYLCASSYGTGEGYTFGSGTRLTVV.

The sample holds a few counts of this clone. The rearrangement joins TRBV29-1 to TRBJ1-3, with D possibly TRBD1 on 6 matching bases. V lost 3 bases and J 3 bases, leaving 12 bases between the germline ends. The CDR3 is 14 amino acids. CDR1 is SQVTM and CDR2 is ANQGSEA in the germline V gene. The chain's CDR3 is CSVETGGVGNTIYF. CDR3 DNA sequence: TGCAGCGTTGAGACAGGAGGAGTTGGAAACACCATATATTTT.

V gene TRBV25-1 combines with J gene TRBJ1-3, with 8 bases fitting TRBD1. After removal of 3 bases from V and 4 bases from J, the junction contained 5 bases not matched to a gene. CDR1 and CDR2 from the germline V gene are MGHDK and SYGVNS. This CDR3 has 15 amino acids. The CDR3 coding sequence is TGTGCCAGCAGTGAGGACAGGGCCGGGGGAAACACCATATATTTT. It specifies CASSEDRAGGNTIYF.

This rearrangement joins TRBV5-5 to TRBJ1-5, with 9 positions matching TRBD1. CDR3 length: 15 amino acids. J lost 6 bases, V lost 0 bases, and 4 bases had no gene match. Germline CDR1 SGHKS, CDR2 YYEKEE (reference sequence). The CDR3 bases are TGTGCCAGCAGCTTGGGGGACAGGGACTCTCAGCCCCAGCATTTT. Translation gives CASSLGDRDSQPQHF. Together with reference TRBV5-5 and TRBJ1-5, the CDR3 gives the full variable domain: DAGVTQSPTHLIKTRGQQVTLRCSPISGHKSVSWYQQVLGQGPQFIFQYYEKEERGRGNFPDRFSARQFPNYSSELNVNALLLGDSALYLCASSLGDRDSQPQHFGDGTRLSIL.

V is TRBV29-1 and J is TRBJ1-3, with D perhaps matching TRBD1 (5 bases). The ends were cut back, 2 bases at V and 4 bases at J, with 9 bases in the middle. Germline CDR1 reads SQVTM; CDR2 reads ANQGSEA. This CDR3 is built from 13 residues. The CDR3 DNA is TGCAGCGTTGAAAGGGGTAGGGGAAACACCATATATTTT. Translating it yields CSVERGRGNTIYF.

CDR3 region: CASSLFYGGSGGAYYEQYF. The CDR3 DNA reads as TGTGCCAGCAGCTTGTTCTACGGGGGTTCTGGCGGGGCCTACTACGAGCAGTACTTC. The chain recombines TRBV5-4 with TRBJ2-7, with D possibly matching TRBD2 (6 bases). Germline V gene lookup returns CDR1 SGHNT and CDR2 YYREEE (reference sequence). This CDR3 region has 19 residues. V was cut by 1 base and J by 3 bases, with 26 bases left in between.

The chain couples TRBV7-3 to TRBJ2-7; D not resolved. Between the trimmed V and J ends, which lost 5 bases and 3 bases, there was a span of 11 bases. Germline CDR1 SGHTA, CDR2 FQGTGA. The length of the CDR3 is 13 residues. The CDR3 sequence is CASSPSGIYEQYF. The CDR3 nucleotides are TGTGCCAGCAGCCCTAGTGGAATCTACGAGCAGTACTTC.

The V and J genes are TRBV7-2 and TRBJ1-5, with D perhaps TRBD1 (6 bases). This CDR3 spans 15 amino acids. Trimming stripped 1 base from V and 5 bases from J, with 12 bases between. Germline V gene sequence: CDR1 SGHTA, CDR2 FQGNSA. The CDR3 DNA follows: TGTGCCAGCAGCTTAGAGGGACGACAGGATCAGCCCCAGCATTTT. Encoded protein: CASSLEGRQDQPQHF.

The V and J genes are TRBV6-5 and TRBJ1-1, with 7 bases fitting TRBD1. Looked up from germline, CDR1 is MNHEY and CDR2 is SVGAGI. Trimming at V came to 10 bases and at J to 3 bases, leaving 8 bases not matched to a gene. CDR3 length: 13 amino acids. CDR3 amino acids: CATRQGIDTEAFF. The CDR3 DNA reads as TGTGCCACACGACAGGGTATTGACACTGAAGCTTTCTTT.

V gene TRBV10-3 combines with J gene TRBJ1-1, with D possibly TRBD1 on 6 matching bases. Germline-derived CDR1 and CDR2 are ENHRY and SYGVKD. The CDR3 runs to 13 residues. V was clipped by 10 bases and J by 1 base, with 13 bases between them. CDR3 sequence reads: CATRTAQNTEAFF. For the CDR3, the DNA is TGTGCCACCCGGACAGCCCAGAACACTGAAGCTTTCTTT.

This clone was detected a few times. The sample carries other DNA sequences with the same CDR3. The chain uses TRBV19 and TRBJ2-7; TRBD2 agrees at 8 bases. This CDR3 is 12 amino acids long. With V trimmed by 6 bases and J by 7 bases, 5 bases remained unmatched. The germline V gene encodes CDR1 LNHDA and CDR2 SQIVND (reference sequence). DNA for the CDR3: TGTGCCAGTAGCGGGGGGGCTGGAGAGCAGTACTTC. It encodes CASSGGAGEQYF.

This clone was picked up a small number of times. The rearrangement uses TRBV3-1 (or the pseudogene TRBV3-2) and TRBJ1-3; D gene ambiguous. The CDR3 has 16 amino acids. The V and J ends lost 1 base and 0 bases respectively, with 10 bases between them. CDR1 is LGHDT, CDR2 YNNKEL, per germline (reference sequence). CDR3 DNA sequence: TGTGCCAGCAGCCAAGTTAGCAGACGCTCTGGAAACACCATATATTTT. Its protein is CASSQVSRRSGNTIYF.

V is TRBV2 and J is TRBJ1-4, with 8 bases aligning to TRBD1. V shed 6 bases, J shed 3 bases, and the junction held 6 bases outside the gene matches. CDR1 and CDR2 from the germline V gene are SNHLY and FYNNEI. The CDR3 covers 15 residues. The DNA of the CDR3 is TGTGCCAGCAGCCCTAACAGGGGGGCTAATGAAAAACTGTTTTTT. This encodes CASSPNRGANEKLFF.